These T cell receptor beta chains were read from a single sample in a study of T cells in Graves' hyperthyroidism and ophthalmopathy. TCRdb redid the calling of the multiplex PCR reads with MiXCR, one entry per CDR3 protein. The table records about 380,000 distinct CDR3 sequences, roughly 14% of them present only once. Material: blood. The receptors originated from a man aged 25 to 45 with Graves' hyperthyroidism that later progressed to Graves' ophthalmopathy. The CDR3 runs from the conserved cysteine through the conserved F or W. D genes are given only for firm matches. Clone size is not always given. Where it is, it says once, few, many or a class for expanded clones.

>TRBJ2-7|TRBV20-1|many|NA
TGCAGTGCAGAGAGGGGGGGAAGCTCCTACGAGCAGTACTTC
CSAERGGSSYEQYF
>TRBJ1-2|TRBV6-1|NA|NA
TGTGCCAGCAGAAAACTTTCGAGTGGCTACACCTTC
CASRKLSSGYTF
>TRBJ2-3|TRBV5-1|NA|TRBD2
TGCGCCAGCAGCTTGGTGGAGCGGGGGTTTTCAGATACGCAGTATTTT
CASSLVERGFSDTQYF
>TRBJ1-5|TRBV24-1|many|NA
TGTGCCACCAGTGATTCCCATGGATATAGCAATCAGCCCCAGCATTTT
CATSDSHGYSNQPQHF
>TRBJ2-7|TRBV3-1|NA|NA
TGTGCCAGCAGCCACTTAGGGGGCGAGCAGTACTTC
CASSHLGGEQYF
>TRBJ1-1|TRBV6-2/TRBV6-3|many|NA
TGTGCCAGCAGTTACTCGGGCCCCACGGGGATCTTT
CASSYSGPTGIF
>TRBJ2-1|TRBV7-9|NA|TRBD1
TGTGCCAGCAGCAGACCGGGACAGGGGGCAAATGAGCAGTTCTTC
CASSRPGQGANEQFF
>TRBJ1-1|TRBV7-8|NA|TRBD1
TGTGCCAGCAGCCTAAGAACAGGGGGCGTCGCTGAAGCTTTCTTT
CASSLRTGGVAEAFF
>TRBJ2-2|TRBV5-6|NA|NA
TGTGCCAGCAGTTCGGACAGCTTAAGGTTCACCGGGGAGCTGTCTTTT
CASSSDSLRFTGELSF
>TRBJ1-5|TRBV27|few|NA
TGTGCCAGCAGTTTACGGACGGGAAGGCAGCCCCAGCATTTT
CASSLRTGRQPQHF
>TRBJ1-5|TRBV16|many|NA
TGTGCCAGCAGCCAAGGACGGAGCAATCAGCCCCAGCATTTT
CASSQGRSNQPQHF
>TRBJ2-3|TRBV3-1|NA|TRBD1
TGTGCCAGCAGCCTGGACAGGGACCATTACTTAAGCACAGATACGCAGTATTTT
CASSLDRDHYLSTDTQYF
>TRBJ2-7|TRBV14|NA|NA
TGTGCCAGCAGCCAACTCGCGACTTATAGAGAGCAGTACTTC
CASSQLATYREQYF
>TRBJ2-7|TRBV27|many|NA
TGTGCCAGCAGTTTACGGCAGGGCCCTAATCCACTATCCCGTCAGCAGTACTTC
CASSLRQGPNPLSRQQYF
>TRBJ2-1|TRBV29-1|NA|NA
TGCAGCGTTGAGTTCAGGGGTAGTGAGCAGTTCTTC
CSVEFRGSEQFF
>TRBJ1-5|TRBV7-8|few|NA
TGTGCCAGCAGCCCAGGCGGATCCAGGTTAGGCAATCAGCCCCAGCATTTT
CASSPGGSRLGNQPQHF
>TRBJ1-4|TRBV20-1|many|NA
TGCAGTGCTAGCAGTGCCTCAACTAATGAAAAACTGTTTTTT
CSASSASTNEKLFF
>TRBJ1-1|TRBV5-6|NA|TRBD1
TGTGCCAGCAGCTGGACAGGGTCTGAAGCTTTCTTT
CASSWTGSEAFF
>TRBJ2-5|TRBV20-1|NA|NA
TGCAGTGCAAATGGGCAGGGTCTTGCAGAGACCCAGTGCTTC
CSANGQGLAETQCF
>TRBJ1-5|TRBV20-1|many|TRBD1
TGCAGTGCTATCCTCAGGGGGCCTGGCAATCAGCCCCAGCATTTT
CSAILRGPGNQPQHF
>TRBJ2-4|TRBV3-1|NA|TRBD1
TGTGCCAGCAGCCAGACAGGGTTAAAAAACATTCAGTACTTC
CASSQTGLKNIQYF
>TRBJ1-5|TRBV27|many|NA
TGTGCCAGCAGTTCTGGACAGCTCAATCAGCCCCAGCATTTT
CASSSGQLNQPQHF
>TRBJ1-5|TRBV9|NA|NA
TGTGCCAGCAGCGAATCAGGGGATGTCAATCAGCCCCAGCATTTT
CASSESGDVNQPQHF
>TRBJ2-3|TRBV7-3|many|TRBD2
TGTGCCAGCAGCTTAGTAGCGGGGGGGCGGGATACGCAGTATTTT
CASSLVAGGRDTQYF
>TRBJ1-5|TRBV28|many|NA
TGTGCCAGCAGTTTTGGGGCAGGTGCAAATCAGCCCCAGCATTTT
CASSFGAGANQPQHF
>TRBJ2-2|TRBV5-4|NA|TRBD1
TGTACCAGCAGCTCTCAGGGGGCCGGGGAGCTGTTTTTT
CTSSSQGAGELFF
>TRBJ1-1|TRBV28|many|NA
TGTGCCAGCAGTTTAGGACTGATGAACACTGAAGCTTTCTTT
CASSLGLMNTEAFF
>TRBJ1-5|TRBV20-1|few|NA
TGCAGTGCCCGCTGGACAGATAGCAATCAGCCCCAGCATTTT
CSARWTDSNQPQHF
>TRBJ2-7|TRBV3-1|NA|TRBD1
TGTGCCAGCAGCCAAGACTGGTTACGGACAGGCCTTACCGAGCAGTACTTC
CASSQDWLRTGLTEQYF
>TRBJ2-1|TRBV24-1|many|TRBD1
TGTGCCACCAGTGATCTGGGGACAGGGCACGAGCAGTTCTTC
CATSDLGTGHEQFF
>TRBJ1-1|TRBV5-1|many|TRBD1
TGCGCCAGCAGCGGGGGCGGACAGGGAGAGACTGAAGCTTTCTTT
CASSGGGQGETEAFF
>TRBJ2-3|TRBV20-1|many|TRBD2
TGCAGTGCTGACCCTAGCGGGTGGGGCACAGATACGCAGTATTTT
CSADPSGWGTDTQYF
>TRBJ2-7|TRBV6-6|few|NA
TGTGCCAGCAGTTACCTTTCACAGGGAATCCACGAGCAGTACTTC
CASSYLSQGIHEQYF
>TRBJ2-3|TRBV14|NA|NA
TGTGCCAGCAGCCAACAGGGGACTTTCACAGATACGCAGTATTTT
CASSQQGTFTDTQYF
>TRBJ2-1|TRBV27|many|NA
TGTGCCAGCAGTCCTAACACCGCCTACAATGAGCAGTTCTTC
CASSPNTAYNEQFF
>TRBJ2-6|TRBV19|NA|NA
TGTGCCAGTAGTATAGTGGACTCTGGGGCCAACGTCCTGACTTTC
CASSIVDSGANVLTF